The sequence of this T cell receptor (beta chain) was determined in a study of monozygotic twins with inflammatory bowel disease. The CDR3 has 16 amino acids. The germline gives CDR1 LGHNA, CDR2 YSLEER. A 6-nucleotide sample barcode was carried by the UMIs, which template switching added. TCRdb reprocessed the 5' RACE reads, with one entry per CDR3 protein and no DNA. The sample table sets out around 370,000 distinct CDR3 sequences. The chain recombines TRBV4-3 with TRBJ1-1; TCRdb proposes TRBD1, but this gene call is untestable without DNA. The specimen sequenced was blood. This clonotype was sampled from a human donor with ulcerative colitis or Crohn's disease, or a healthy co-twin of an affected twin (not recorded which). Here the CDR3 reads CASSQNRGSWGTEAFF.